The clone carrying this T cell receptor beta chain was counted once. The CDR3 has 16 amino acids. CDR1 and CDR2 (germline): SGHAT, FQNNGV. With 3 bases clipped from V and 4 bases from J, the junction kept 7 bases outside the gene matches. The sample comes from a study of blood T cell repertoires in COVID-19. Study in general: Samples representing acute and convalescent COVID-19 were sourced from the United States, Italy and Spain. From T cells, B-cell-depleted T cells, or PBMCs came the material, which was cDNA or gDNA.

Per the original methods: By means of reference gene primer amplification, nucleated cell counts were estimated. The repertoire was sequenced with immunoSEQ multiplex PCR; TCRdb's copy has only in-frame clones and lacks some. D and trimming come from the DNA, and the V and J calls and clone size come from that table. The profile shows about 50,000 clones, about nine tenths of them singletons. The rearrangement links TRBV11-2 to TRBJ2-1; TRBD1 matches 9 bases. Sample: peripheral blood. The sequence derives from a man between 65 and 79 years old with acute or convalescent COVID-19. The CDR3 DNA reads TGTGCCAGCAGCTTCCGGACAGGGGTTGGGTACAATGAGCAGTTCTTC. Translation: CASSFRTGVGYNEQFF.